The present entry profiles one TCR beta chain with its context. Its target is unknown. The sample comes from a study of vaccination effects on CD4 cells after COVID-19. Antigen-specific CD4+ T cells were first expanded with viral peptide pools by the ViraFEST assay and only then sequenced. CD4+ T cells were isolated after 10 days of culture. The vaccine given was either BNT162b2 or mRNA-1273, in two doses. Among the vaccine recipients, none had a prior SARS-CoV-2 infection, and nucleocapsid antibodies were negative. Cultures used roughly 2 million PBMC per well, 9 to 10 IU/ml IL-2 and roughly 10 ug/ml peptides. At days 3 and 7, half of the medium was exchanged for IL-2 medium. Whole-study findings and limits: There was marked clonal contraction among infection- and vaccine-induced clones late after vaccination.

The repertoire was sequenced with immunoSEQ multiplex PCR; TCRdb's copy has only in-frame clones and lacks some. The table records about 25,000 clones, approximately 70% of them present only once. Trimming stripped 1 base from V and 12 bases from J, with 19 bases between. This CDR3 contains 14 residues. Germline V gene data show CDR1 as SGHTA and CDR2 as FQGNSA. This clonotype originated in a human donor who received a COVID-19 vaccine. The material was CD4+ T cells from PBMCs cultured with SARS-CoV-2 spike peptides, obtained after COVID-19 vaccination. The rearrangement links TRBV7-2 to TRBJ2-7; D possibly matches TRBD1 or TRBD2 (5 bases each). The CDR3 reads CASSLDPGPEARYF. The CDR3 DNA reads TGTGCCAGCAGCTTAGACCCGGGGCCCGAGGCTCGGTACTTC.